This T cell receptor beta chain emerged from a study of blood T cell repertoires in COVID-19 (dated by TCRdb to about 2020). As for the study more broadly: The collaborator samples originated in the United States, Italy and Spain and spanned the acute and convalescent phases of COVID-19. The prospective study material was composed of cDNA or gDNA derived from T cells, B-cell-depleted T cells, or PBMCs. Subjects who had been exposed to COVID-19, were actively infected with it, or had recovered from it provided the deeply sampled blood TCRbeta repertoires that made up the dataset. The repertoires were released in a freely available public database meant as a resource for research on the immune response to SARS-CoV-2. Samples were obtained from the ongoing ImmuneRACE study (first 160 participants) and from over a thousand subjects provided by 6 global collaborators. Nearly every sample came with metadata listing a de-identified subject ID, COVID-19 status, age in years and sex. HLA class I and class II types, where available, came from metadata supplied by the sample provider rather than from assay-based typing.

The CDR3 holds 22 amino acids from the cysteine to the phenylalanine. Here the CDR3 DNA is all that survives: 66 bases in frame from base 1. V is trimmed back by 4 bases and J by 10 bases, and the junction contains 35 bases that no gene match accounts for. Per the germline V gene, LGHNA is the CDR1 and YNFKEQ is the CDR2. With respect to this clone: Its antigen is not yet known. No base-level quality is on record; no much larger clone is a single base apart.

A second Seattle source provided samples from volunteer blood donors who had recovered from COVID-19. Collaborating institutions collected whole blood in K2EDTA tubes following their own protocols. For TCRbeta analysis, collaborator samples were shipped as frozen whole blood, as isolated PBMCs, or as DNA extracted from either sample type. TCRbeta CDR3 regions were amplified from genomic DNA by means of the immunoSEQ Assay, a bias-controlled multiplex PCR. As for how the authors treated the data: The number of nucleated cells in each sample was estimated from the amplification of reference gene primers within the assay. To quantify the absolute abundance of each unique TCRbeta CDR3 rearrangement, sequence reads were collapsed and filtered. For each sample, productive Simpson clonality was calculated as the square root of Simpson's diversity index across productive rearrangements. The immuneACCESS repertoire file appears here via TCRdb, limited to in-frame rearrangements. These files lack a portion of the clones; in checked studies, under half of the deficit traces to unresolved V genes, and the cause of the others is not known. That table is the source of V, J and clone size, and D and trimming were worked out from the DNA. Recorded for this sample are 200,000 or so clones; 80% to 90% of them occurred a single time. The ten largest clonotypes hold 2% to 2.5% of the sample.

Broader findings and caveats from the paper: How much clinical and demographic metadata was included differed by source and by participant, and the metadata was provided uncurated.

This sequence originates from a man aged 40-50 years who had recovered from COVID-19. Here the chain combines TRBV4-2 and TRBJ1-2; TRBD1 aligns with 8 central bases. The specimen sequenced was peripheral blood. For the CDR3, the sequence is CASSPPSGGQGVGRLGLLDYTF. The DNA sequence reads TGTGCCAGCAGCCCCCCTTCTGGAGGACAGGGAGTTGGGCGTTTGGGGCTATTGGACTACACCTTC.